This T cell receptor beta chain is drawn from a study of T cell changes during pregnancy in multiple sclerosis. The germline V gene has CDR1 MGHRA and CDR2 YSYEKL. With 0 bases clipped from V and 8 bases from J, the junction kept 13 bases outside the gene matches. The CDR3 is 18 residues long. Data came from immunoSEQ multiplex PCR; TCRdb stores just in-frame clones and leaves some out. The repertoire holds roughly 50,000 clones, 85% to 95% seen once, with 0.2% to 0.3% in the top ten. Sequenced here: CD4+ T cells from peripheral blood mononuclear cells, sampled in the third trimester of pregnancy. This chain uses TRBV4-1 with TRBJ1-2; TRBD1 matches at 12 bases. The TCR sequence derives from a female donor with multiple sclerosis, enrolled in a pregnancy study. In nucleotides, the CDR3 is TGCGCCAGCAGCCAAGATTGGGCCGGGACAGGGGGCGCGAGGGGCTACACCTTC. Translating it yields CASSQDWAGTGGARGYTF.